The entry below gives a single T cell receptor (beta chain) sequence along with its context. This clonotype appeared many times. Its antigen remains unidentified. No base quality information exists; no much larger clone differs at one position. The data were obtained in a study of regulatory T cells in long-lasting Graves disease (dated by TCRdb to the early 2020s). Regarding the complete study: Antithyroid drugs had been taken for less than 3 months by newly diagnosed Graves' disease patients. Persistent Graves' disease patients were compared with newly diagnosed Graves' disease patients by peripheral blood TCR sequencing and RNA sequencing. The study was conducted in China and was registered as a clinical trial. A total of approximately 35 samples underwent TCR sequencing: 13 from persistent and 20 from newly diagnosed Graves' disease patients.

What the time point label conveys for this sample: newly diagnosed GD, antithyroid drugs for less than 3 months. For both TCR sequencing and RNA sequencing, RNA was extracted from PBMCs in TRIzol. The diagnosis of Graves' disease was made according to American Thyroid Association guidelines. Patients for the study were recruited at an endocrinology department in Xi'an, China. From each patient, around 9 milliliters of peripheral blood was collected into an EDTA anticoagulant tube. Ficoll Paque Plus density gradient separation was used to isolate PBMCs, and no additional T cell sorting was done. RNA quality was checked with an Agilent 2100 Bioanalyzer and agarose gel, and concentration with a NanoDrop 2000. Summary of the overall study and its limitations: Persistent patients shared more public clonotypes among themselves (around 3,000) than newly diagnosed patients did (nearly 1,000). Preferential use of TRBV28, TRBJ1-2 and TRBJ2-5 was observed in persistent disease, whereas TRBV20-1 and TRBJ2-1 were favored in newly diagnosed disease. As a limitation, the authors acknowledged that the small sample size may reduce accuracy. Only peripheral blood was studied, because thyroid tissue, the primary lesion, was inaccessible. Compared with newly diagnosed patients, persistent Graves' disease patients had lower TCR Shannon entropy and fewer highly expanded clones, which suggests clonal expansion. Sequencing and analysis were restricted to the TCR beta chain.

Trimming takes 3 bases from V and 0 bases from J, and the germline ends sit 11 bases apart. CDR1 and CDR2 are read off the germline V gene as MDHEN and SYDVKM. From the cysteine up to the phenylalanine, the CDR3 has a length of 15 residues. Left in the record is the CDR3 DNA by itself, 45 bases read in frame from the first base. Libraries were made using multiplex PCR. The reads were generated on an Illumina HiSeq 4000. TCR beta libraries were built with iRepertoire HTBI primers and Arm-PCR amplification of CDR3 regions. Before sequencing, the PCR products went through gel purification. For the original study's pipeline: Across samples, some 62 TRBV and approximately 15 TRBJ segments were identified and used for gene usage analysis of CDR3 amino acid clonotypes. Filtered high-quality paired reads were merged into contigs using COPE and FqMerger. Contigs were aligned with BLAST to IMGT TRBV, TRBD and TRBJ reference genes, and CDR3 was defined per IMGT. Clonotypes above 0.1% frequency were classified as highly expanded clones. Shannon entropy was used to measure repertoire diversity, and the Gini coefficient was used to measure V-J evenness. A clonotype found in more than one individual was treated as public. TCRdb handled the public reads itself, with Q25 trimming in fastp and clone calling in MiXCR, and kept productive beta chains. All rows with the same CDR3 protein become a single entry with the most common DNA and genes. It is TCRdb's table, rather than the study itself, that gives the V and J calls and clone size. For this sample the table gives 350,000 to 500,000 distinct CDR3 sequences, of which about 15% were detected only once. The leading ten clones occupy less than 30% of the sample.

In addition, the sample was reused for a study of T cells in Graves' hyperthyroidism and ophthalmopathy. Taken from the second paper: Graves' hyperthyroidism was defined as stable when no progression to ophthalmopathy occurred over 18 months of follow-up. Hyperthyroidism patients were newly diagnosed, had a disease duration of under 2 months, and were aged 18 to 65 years. Exclusion was applied to patients with uncontrolled infections, other autoimmune diseases, pregnancy or lactation. Diagnoses were established on the basis of clinical symptoms, serum thyroxine and TRAb, thyroid ultrasound, and orbital computed tomography. The TCR CDR3 was subjected to a first round of RT-PCR using the HTBI primer set and the Qiagen OneStep RT-PCR kit. Most expanded thyroid clonotypes (frequency above 0.001) were also detected in blood, a finding suggesting that blood repertoires may reflect thyroid immune responses. A 13 V-J signature model separated ophthalmopathy from stable hyperthyroidism, with approximately 86% sensitivity and 81% to 82% specificity in cross-validation and 80%/75% in testing. In validation, the model predicted progression to ophthalmopathy a median of about 5.9 months before onset, with roughly 70% sensitivity and nearly 75% specificity. To identify TCR V-J signatures that set the groups apart, the researchers used a discovery cohort of approximately 98 patients, made up of 43 with Graves' ophthalmopathy and 57 with stable Graves' hyperthyroidism. Whether ophthalmopathy could be predicted prospectively was tested in an independent validation cohort made up of 18 hyperthyroidism patients plus 17 patients who later progressed to ophthalmopathy. The roughly 100 discovery patients were divided at random into training and test sets in a 7:3 ratio. Thyroid tissue and blood T-cell repertoires from more than 5 Graves' hyperthyroidism patients were also compared in the study. Following sampling, methimazole starting at 30 mg daily was given to hyperthyroidism patients, and high-dose intravenous methylprednisolone was given to ophthalmopathy patients. Libraries were constructed in a second round of multiplex PCR, after which size selection and purification were performed. Paired-end sequencing of the libraries was performed with 100 bp reads on an Illumina HiSeq2000. SOAPnuke was used to process the raw data, removing reads that contained adapters or uncalled bases, had a mean Phred below 15, or lacked an exact match to the constant primer or identifier. COPE v1.2.5 was used to merge high-quality paired reads, and clonotypes were defined as unique nucleotide sequences. MiTCR v1.1 was used to align clonotypes to the IMGT TRBV, TRBD and TRBJ reference segments. Analysis was restricted to V-J combinations with a frequency above 0.0001, which covered roughly 99% of repertoires. The TCS score was defined as F50 (clonal expansion) divided by E x V (chaos), with BLOSUM62-based TCRdist calculated between CDR3 peptides within each V-J. Welch's t-statistics and random forest reduced around 510 V-J features to 10 to 15, which were used in a naive Bayes classifier (R e1071). Sample size was not statistically predetermined, and investigators were not blinded to group allocation. According to the paper, TCR Vbeta CDR3 sequencing was carried out on over 130 peripheral blood samples, which came from fewer than 50 ophthalmopathy, around 75 hyperthyroidism and approximately 17 progressor patients.

The source of this sequence is a woman between 18 and 29 years old with Graves disease. Donor details come from another sample of the same person, matched by shared clones. The chain is assembled from TRBV28 and TRBJ1-2, with TRBD1 as a weak D call on 5 bases. The source material was peripheral blood mononuclear cells (PBMCs), sampled at new diagnosis, from a patient treated with antithyroid drugs. The CDR3 reads as follows: CASSLRGGSNYGYTF. Here is the DNA: TGTGCCAGCAGTTTGAGGGGTGGGTCTAACTATGGCTACACCTTC.